This passage covers 2 T cell receptor beta chains from one sample sequenced in a study of preoperative IRX-2 immunotherapy in early breast cancer. Libraries were prepared by immunoSEQ multiplex PCR; TCRdb keeps only in-frame clonotypes and omits some of them. The sample includes about 33,000 clones, roughly 89% of them seen just once. Specified treatment: preoperative locoregional IRX-2 cytokine immunotherapy. The sample here was tumor tissue, taken after IRX-2 immunotherapy. These TCRs come from a human donor with breast cancer.

This chain joins TRBV11-3 and TRBJ1-1; D gene unclear. Germline V lookup: CDR1 SGHNT, CDR2 YENEEA. The ends were cut back, 2 bases at V and 7 bases at J, with 20 bases in the middle. The length of the CDR3 is 16 residues. The CDR3 loop is CASSLRVSDNTGEAFF. Here the CDR3 DNA reads TGTGCCAGCAGCTTACGAGTATCGGATAATACGGGTGAAGCTTTCTTT.

The DNA of the CDR3 is TGTGCCAGCTCACCGCCAGGACTAATATACAATGAGCAGTTCTTC. This gives the protein CASSPPGLIYNEQFF. The chain links TRBV18 to TRBJ2-1, with a tentative D call TRBD2 (6 bases). The CDR3 spans 15 residues. V dropped 3 bases and J dropped 4 bases, with 13 bases sitting between them. CDR1 is KGHSH and CDR2 is LQKENI in the germline V gene.